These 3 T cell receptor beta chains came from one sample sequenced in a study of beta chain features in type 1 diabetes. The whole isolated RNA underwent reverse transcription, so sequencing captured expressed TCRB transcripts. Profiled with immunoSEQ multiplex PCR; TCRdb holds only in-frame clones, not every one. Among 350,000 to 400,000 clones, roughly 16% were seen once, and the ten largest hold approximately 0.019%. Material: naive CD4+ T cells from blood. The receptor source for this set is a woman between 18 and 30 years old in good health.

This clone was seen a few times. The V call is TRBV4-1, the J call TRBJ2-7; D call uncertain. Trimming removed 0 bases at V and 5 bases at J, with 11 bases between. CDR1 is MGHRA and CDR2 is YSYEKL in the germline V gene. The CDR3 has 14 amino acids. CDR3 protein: CASSQDPTSDEQYF. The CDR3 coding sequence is TGCGCCAGCAGCCAAGACCCTACGAGCGACGAGCAGTACTTC.

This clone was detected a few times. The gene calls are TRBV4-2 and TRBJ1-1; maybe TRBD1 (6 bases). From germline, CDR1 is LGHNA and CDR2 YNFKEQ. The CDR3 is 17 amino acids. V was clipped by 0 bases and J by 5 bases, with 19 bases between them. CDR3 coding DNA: TGTGCCAGCAGCCAAGATATAGGGGGAAGGATGAGGACTGAAGCTTTCTTT. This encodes CASSQDIGGRMRTEAFF.

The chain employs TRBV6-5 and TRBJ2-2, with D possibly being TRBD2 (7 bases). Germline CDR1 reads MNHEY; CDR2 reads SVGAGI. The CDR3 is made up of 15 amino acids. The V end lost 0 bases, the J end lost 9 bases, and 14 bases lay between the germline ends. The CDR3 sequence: CASSYSQGGRRELFF. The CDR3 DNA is TGTGCCAGCAGTTACTCACAGGGAGGGAGGCGGGAGCTGTTTTTT.